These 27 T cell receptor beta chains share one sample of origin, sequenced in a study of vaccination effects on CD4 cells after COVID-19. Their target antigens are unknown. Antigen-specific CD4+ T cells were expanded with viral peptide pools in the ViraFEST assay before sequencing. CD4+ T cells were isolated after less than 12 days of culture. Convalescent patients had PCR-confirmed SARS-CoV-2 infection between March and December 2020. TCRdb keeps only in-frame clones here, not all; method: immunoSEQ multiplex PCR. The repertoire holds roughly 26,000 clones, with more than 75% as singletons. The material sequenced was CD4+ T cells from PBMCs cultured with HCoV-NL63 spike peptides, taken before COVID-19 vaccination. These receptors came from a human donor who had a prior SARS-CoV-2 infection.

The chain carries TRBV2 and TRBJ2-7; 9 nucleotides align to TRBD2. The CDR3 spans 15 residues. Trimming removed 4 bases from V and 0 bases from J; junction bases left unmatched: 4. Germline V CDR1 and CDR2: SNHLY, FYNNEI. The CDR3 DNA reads TGTGCCAGCAGTGGGCGGGGGGGAAGCTCCTACGAGCAGTACTTC. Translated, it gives CASSGRGGSSYEQYF. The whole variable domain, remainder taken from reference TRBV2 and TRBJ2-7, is EPEVTQTPSHQVTQMGQEVILRCVPISNHLYFYWYRQILGQKVEFLVSFYNNEISEKSEIFDDQFSVERPDGSNFTLKIRSTKLEDSAMYFCASSGRGGSSYEQYFGPGTRLTVT.

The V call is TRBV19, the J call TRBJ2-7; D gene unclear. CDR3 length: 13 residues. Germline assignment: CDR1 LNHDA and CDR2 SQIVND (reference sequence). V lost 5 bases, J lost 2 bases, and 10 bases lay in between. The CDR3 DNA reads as TGTGCCAGTAGTGCGTCTACAGCCTACGAGCAGTACTTC. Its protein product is CASSASTAYEQYF.

As DNA, the CDR3 is TGTGCCAGCAGTTTTTACAGGGACTCCTATAATTCACCCCTCCACTTT. It encodes CASSFYRDSYNSPLHF. The rearrangement uses TRBV28 and TRBJ1-6; D perhaps matches TRBD1 (6 bases). Looked up from germline, CDR1 is MDHEN and CDR2 is SYDVKM. The CDR3 extends over 16 amino acids. Trimming removed 3 bases from V and 0 bases from J, with 9 bases in between.

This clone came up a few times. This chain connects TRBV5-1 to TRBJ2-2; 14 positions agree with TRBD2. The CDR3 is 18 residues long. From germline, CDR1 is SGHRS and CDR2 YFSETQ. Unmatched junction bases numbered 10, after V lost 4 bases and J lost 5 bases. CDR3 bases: TGCGCCAGCAGCGAAAGACTAGCGGGGGGGCCTGGAACCGGGGAGCTGTTTTTT. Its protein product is CASSERLAGGPGTGELFF.

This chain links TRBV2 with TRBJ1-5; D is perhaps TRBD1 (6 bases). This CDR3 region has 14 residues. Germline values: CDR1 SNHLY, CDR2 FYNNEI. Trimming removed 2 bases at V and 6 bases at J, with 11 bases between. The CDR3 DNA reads TGTGCCAGCAGTGAAAGGACAGAGCGTCAGCCCCAGCATTTT. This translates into CASSERTERQPQHF.

CDR3 in amino acids: CAWGAGLLSYEQYF. CDR3 sequence (DNA): TGTGCCTGGGGAGCGGGGTTATTATCCTACGAGCAGTACTTC. V gene TRBV30 combines with J gene TRBJ2-7; the match to TRBD2 covers 7 bases. Trimming removed 5 bases from V and 1 base from J; junction bases left unmatched: 8. Germline V gene lookup returns CDR1 GTSNPN and CDR2 SVGIG (reference sequence). The CDR3 is 14 amino acids. Together with reference TRBV30 and TRBJ2-7, the CDR3 gives the full variable domain: SQTIHQWPATLVQPVGSPLSLECTVEGTSNPNLYWYRQAAGRGLQLLFYSVGIGQISSEVPQNLSASRPQDRQFILSSKKLLLSDSGFYLCAWGAGLLSYEQYFGPGTRLTVT.

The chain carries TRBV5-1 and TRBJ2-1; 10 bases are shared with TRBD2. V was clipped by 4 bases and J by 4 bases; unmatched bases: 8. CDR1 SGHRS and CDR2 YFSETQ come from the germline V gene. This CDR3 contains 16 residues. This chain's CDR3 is CASSTRSGGEYNEQFF. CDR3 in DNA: TGCGCCAGCAGCACCCGGAGCGGGGGGGAGTACAATGAGCAGTTCTTC.

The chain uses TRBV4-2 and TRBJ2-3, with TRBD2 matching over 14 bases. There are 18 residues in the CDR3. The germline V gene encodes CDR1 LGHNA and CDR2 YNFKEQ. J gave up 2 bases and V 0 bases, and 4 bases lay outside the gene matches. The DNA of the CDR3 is TGTGCCAGCAGCCAAGATCGACTAGCGGGGGGGCCCACAGATACGCAGTATTTT. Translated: CASSQDRLAGGPTDTQYF.

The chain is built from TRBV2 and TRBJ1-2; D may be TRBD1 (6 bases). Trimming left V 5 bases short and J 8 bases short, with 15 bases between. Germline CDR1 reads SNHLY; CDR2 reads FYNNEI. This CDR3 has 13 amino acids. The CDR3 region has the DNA TGTGCCAGCAGTACGGGGGACATCTACGGCTACACCTTC. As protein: CASSTGDIYGYTF.

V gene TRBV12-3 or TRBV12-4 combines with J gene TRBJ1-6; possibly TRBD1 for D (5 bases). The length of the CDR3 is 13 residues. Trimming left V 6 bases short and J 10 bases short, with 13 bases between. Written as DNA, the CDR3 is TGTGCCAGCAGGCAGGGCTCCGGGTCACCCCTCCACTTT. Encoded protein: CASRQGSGSPLHF.

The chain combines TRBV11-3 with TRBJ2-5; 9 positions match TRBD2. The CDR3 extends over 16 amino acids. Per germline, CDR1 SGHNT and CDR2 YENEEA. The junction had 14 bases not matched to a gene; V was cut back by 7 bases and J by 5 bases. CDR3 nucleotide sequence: TGTGCCAGCAACCGAAACGGGCGGGAGGGGGGGGAGACCCAGTACTTC. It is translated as CASNRNGREGGETQYF.

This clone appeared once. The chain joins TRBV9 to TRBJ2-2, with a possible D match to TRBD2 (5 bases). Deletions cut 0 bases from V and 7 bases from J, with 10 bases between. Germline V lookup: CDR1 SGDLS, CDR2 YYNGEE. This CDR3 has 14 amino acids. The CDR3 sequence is CASSVGLGVGELFF. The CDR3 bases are TGTGCCAGCAGCGTAGGCCTGGGAGTCGGGGAGCTGTTTTTT.

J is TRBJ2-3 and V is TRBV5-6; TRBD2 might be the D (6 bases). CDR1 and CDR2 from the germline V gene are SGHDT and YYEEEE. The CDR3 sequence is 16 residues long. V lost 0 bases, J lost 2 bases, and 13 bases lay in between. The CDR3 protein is CASSLVAGLITDTQYF. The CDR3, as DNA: TGTGCCAGCAGCTTGGTCGCGGGACTGATCACAGATACGCAGTATTTT.

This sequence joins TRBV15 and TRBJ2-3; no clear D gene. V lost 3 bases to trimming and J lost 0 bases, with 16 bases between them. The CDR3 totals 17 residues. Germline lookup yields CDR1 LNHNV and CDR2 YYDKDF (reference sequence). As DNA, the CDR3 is TGTGCCACCAGCAGGTCCGGGTGGGGATCGAGCACAGATACGCAGTATTTT. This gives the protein CATSRSGWGSSTDTQYF.

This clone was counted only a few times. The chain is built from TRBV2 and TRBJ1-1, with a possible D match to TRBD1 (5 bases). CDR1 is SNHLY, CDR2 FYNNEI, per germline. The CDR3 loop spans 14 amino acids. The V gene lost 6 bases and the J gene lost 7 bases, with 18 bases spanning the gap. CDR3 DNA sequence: TGTGCCAGCAGACTGAGGTCCCAGGGAGATGAAGCTTTCTTT. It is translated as CASRLRSQGDEAFF.

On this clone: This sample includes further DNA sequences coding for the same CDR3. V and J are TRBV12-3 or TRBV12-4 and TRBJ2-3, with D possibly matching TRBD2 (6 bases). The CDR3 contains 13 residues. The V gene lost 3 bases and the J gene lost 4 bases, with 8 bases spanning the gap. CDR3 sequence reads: CASSLWGADTQYF. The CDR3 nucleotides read TGTGCCAGCAGTTTGTGGGGGGCAGATACGCAGTATTTT.

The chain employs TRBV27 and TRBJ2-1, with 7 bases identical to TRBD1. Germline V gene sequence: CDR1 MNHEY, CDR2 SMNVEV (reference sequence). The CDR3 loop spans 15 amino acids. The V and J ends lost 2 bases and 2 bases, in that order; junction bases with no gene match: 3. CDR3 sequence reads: CASSLEGATYNEQFF. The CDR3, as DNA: TGTGCCAGCAGTTTAGAGGGGGCTACCTACAATGAGCAGTTCTTC.

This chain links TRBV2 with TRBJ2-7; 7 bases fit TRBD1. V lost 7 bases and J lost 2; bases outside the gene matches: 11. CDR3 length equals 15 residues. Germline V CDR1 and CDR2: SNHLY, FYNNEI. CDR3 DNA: TGTGCCAGCAACCGCCCGGGACAGCTTACCTACGAGCAGTACTTC. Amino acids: CASNRPGQLTYEQYF.

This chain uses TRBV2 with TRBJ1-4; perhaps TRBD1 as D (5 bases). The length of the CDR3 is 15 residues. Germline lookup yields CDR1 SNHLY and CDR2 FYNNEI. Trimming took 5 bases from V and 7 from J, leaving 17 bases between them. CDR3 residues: CASSLQGGAGEKLFF. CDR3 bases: TGTGCCAGCAGTCTCCAGGGAGGGGCGGGTGAAAAACTGTTTTTT.

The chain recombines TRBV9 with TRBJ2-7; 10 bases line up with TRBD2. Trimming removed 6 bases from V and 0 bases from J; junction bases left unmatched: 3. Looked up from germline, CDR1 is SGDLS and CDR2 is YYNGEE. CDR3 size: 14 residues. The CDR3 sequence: CASNLAGDSYEQYF. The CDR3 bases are TGTGCCAGCAACCTAGCGGGAGACTCCTACGAGCAGTACTTC.

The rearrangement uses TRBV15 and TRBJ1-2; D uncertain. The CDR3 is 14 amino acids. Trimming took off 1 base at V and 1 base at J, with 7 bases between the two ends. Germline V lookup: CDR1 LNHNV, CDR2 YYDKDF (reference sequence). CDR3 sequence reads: CATSRAGINYGYTF. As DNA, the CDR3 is TGTGCCACCAGCAGAGCAGGCATTAACTATGGCTACACCTTC. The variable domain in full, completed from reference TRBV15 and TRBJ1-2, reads DAMVIQNPRYQVTQFGKPVTLSCSQTLNHNVMYWYQQKSSQAPKLLFHYYDKDFNNEADTPDNFQSRRPNTSFCFLDIRSPGLGDTAMYLCATSRAGINYGYTFGSGTRLTVV.

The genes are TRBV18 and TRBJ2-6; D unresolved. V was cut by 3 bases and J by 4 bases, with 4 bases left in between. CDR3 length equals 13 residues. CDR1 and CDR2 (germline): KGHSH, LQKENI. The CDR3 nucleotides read TGTGCCAGCTCACCGTTGGGGGCCAACGTCCTGACTTTC. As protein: CASSPLGANVLTF.

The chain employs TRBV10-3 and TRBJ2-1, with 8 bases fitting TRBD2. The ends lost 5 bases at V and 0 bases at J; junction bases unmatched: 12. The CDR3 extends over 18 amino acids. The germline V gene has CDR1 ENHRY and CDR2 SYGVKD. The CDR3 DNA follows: TGTGCCATCAGTAATAGCGGGACTTCCAAGAGCTCCTACAATGAGCAGTTCTTC. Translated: CAISNSGTSKSSYNEQFF.

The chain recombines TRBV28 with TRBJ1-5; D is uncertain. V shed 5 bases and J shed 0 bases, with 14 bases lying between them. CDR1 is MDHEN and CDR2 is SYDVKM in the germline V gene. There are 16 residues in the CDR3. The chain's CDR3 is CASSPISLYSNQPQHF. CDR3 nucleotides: TGTGCCAGCAGTCCTATCAGTCTGTATAGCAATCAGCCCCAGCATTTT. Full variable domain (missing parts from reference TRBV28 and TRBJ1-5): DVKVTQSSRYLVKRTGEKVFLECVQDMDHENMFWYRQDPGLGLRLIYFSYDVKMKEKGDIPEGYSVSREKKERFSLILESASTNQTSMYLCASSPISLYSNQPQHFGDGTRLSIL.

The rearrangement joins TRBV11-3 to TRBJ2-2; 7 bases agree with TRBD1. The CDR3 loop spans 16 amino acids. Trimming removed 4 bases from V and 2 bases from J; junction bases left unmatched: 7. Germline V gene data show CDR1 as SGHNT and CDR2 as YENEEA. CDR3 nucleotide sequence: TGTGCCAGCAGCTCCTCCGACAGGGCTAACACCGGGGAGCTGTTTTTT. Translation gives CASSSSDRANTGELFF.

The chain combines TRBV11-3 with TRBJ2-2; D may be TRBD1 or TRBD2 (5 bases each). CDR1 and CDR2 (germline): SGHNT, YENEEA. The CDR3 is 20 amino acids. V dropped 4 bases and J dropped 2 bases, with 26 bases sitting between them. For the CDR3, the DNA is TGTGCCAGCAGCTCCGACAGAGGGGTTTCAGGGCCCTTTAACACCGGGGAGCTGTTTTTT. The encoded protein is CASSSDRGVSGPFNTGELFF.

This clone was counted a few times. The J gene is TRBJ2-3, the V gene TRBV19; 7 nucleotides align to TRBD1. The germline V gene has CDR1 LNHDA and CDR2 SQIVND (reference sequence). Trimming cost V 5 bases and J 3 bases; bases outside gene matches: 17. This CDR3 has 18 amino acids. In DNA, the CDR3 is TGTGCCAGTAGTTCCCATGACAGGGTACCCCAAAGTACAGATACGCAGTATTTT. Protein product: CASSSHDRVPQSTDTQYF. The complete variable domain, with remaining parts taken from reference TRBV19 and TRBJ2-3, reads DGGITQSPKYLFRKEGQNVTLSCEQNLNHDAMYWYRQDPGQGLRLIYYSQIVNDFQKGDIAEGYSVSREKKESFPLTVTSAQKNPTAFYLCASSSHDRVPQSTDTQYFGPGTRLTVL.